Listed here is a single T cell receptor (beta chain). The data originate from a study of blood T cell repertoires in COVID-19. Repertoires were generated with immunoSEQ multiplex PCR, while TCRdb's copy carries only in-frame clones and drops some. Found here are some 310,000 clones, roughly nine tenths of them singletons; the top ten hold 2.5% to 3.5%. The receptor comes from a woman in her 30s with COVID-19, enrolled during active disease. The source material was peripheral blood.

The CDR3 nucleotides read TGTGCCAGCAGCTCAGGGGACCCTTTGTTTTTT. This sequence encodes CASSSGDPLFF. J is TRBJ1-4 and V is TRBV7-9; D possibly corresponds to TRBD1 (6 bases). Deletions cut 4 bases from V and 15 bases from J, with 12 bases between. This CDR3 is 11 amino acids long. Germline V gives CDR1 SEHNR, CDR2 FQNEAQ (reference sequence).